These T cell receptor beta chains were read from a single sample in a study of cytomegalovirus exposure and HLA in healthy donors. Sequencing used immunoSEQ multiplex PCR; TCRdb keeps in-frame clones, though not all of them. Its table lists 55,000 or so clones. The sample consisted of PBMCs. These receptors all come from a woman aged 25 to 39 in good health and CMV-seropositive. CDR3s include the opening cysteine and the closing phenylalanine or tryptophan. Fields, in order: D gene, V gene, J gene, CDR3 DNA, CDR3 protein. D genes are given only for firm matches.

D gene: .
V gene: TRBV5-1
J gene: TRBJ1-1
CDR3 DNA: TGCGCCAGCAGCTTGACAGACCCTATGAACACTGAAGCTTTCTTT
CDR3 protein: CASSLTDPMNTEAFF

D gene: TRBD1
V gene: TRBV7-3
J gene: TRBJ1-2
CDR3 DNA: TGTGCCAGCAGCAGGGAACCGGGACAGGGGGCCCATGGCTACACCTTC
CDR3 protein: CASSREPGQGAHGYTF

D gene: TRBD2
V gene: TRBV19
J gene: TRBJ2-7
CDR3 DNA: TGTGCCAGTAGCATCGGACTAGCGGAAATCTCCTACGAGCAGTACTTC
CDR3 protein: CASSIGLAEISYEQYF

D gene: .
V gene: TRBV29-1
J gene: TRBJ2-2
CDR3 DNA: TGCAGCGTTGGCGGATCGGACGGGGAGCTGTTTTTT
CDR3 protein: CSVGGSDGELFF

D gene: TRBD1
V gene: TRBV5-1
J gene: TRBJ1-1
CDR3 DNA: TGCGCCAGCAGCTTCACAGGGGGCCCTAGGGACACTGAAGCTTTCTTT
CDR3 protein: CASSFTGGPRDTEAFF

D gene: TRBD1
V gene: TRBV5-1
J gene: TRBJ2-7
CDR3 DNA: TGCGCCAGCAAACGGGACAGCAACGAGCAGTACTTC
CDR3 protein: CASKRDSNEQYF

D gene: .
V gene: TRBV6-1
J gene: TRBJ2-7
CDR3 DNA: TGTGACAGCAGTGAAAAGTATATCGGCGAGCAGTACTTC
CDR3 protein: CDSSEKYIGEQYF

D gene: .
V gene: TRBV7-8
J gene: TRBJ1-2
CDR3 DNA: TGTGCCAGCAGCTACCCAAGTGCGGACAGCGAAACGGGTGGCTACACCTTC
CDR3 protein: CASSYPSADSETGGYTF

D gene: TRBD2
V gene: TRBV15
J gene: TRBJ2-7
CDR3 DNA: TGTGCCACCAGCAGAGATCACGTAGGACTAGCGGGAGTTTCGTACGAGCAGTACTTC
CDR3 protein: CATSRDHVGLAGVSYEQYF

D gene: .
V gene: TRBV1
J gene: TRBJ2-2
CDR3 DNA: TGCACCAGCAGCCAGGGACTAGCGGGAGCGAACACCGGGGAGCTGTTTTTT
CDR3 protein: CTSSQGLAGANTGELFF

D gene: .
V gene: TRBV2
J gene: TRBJ1-2
CDR3 DNA: TGTGCCAGCAGCCAAGTACAGGGTGAGGACTATGGCTACACCTTC
CDR3 protein: CASSQVQGEDYGYTF

D gene: .
V gene: TRBV30
J gene: TRBJ1-5
CDR3 DNA: TGTGCCTGGAAGGACAGAAACAATCAGCCCCAGCATTTT
CDR3 protein: CAWKDRNNQPQHF

D gene: TRBD1
V gene: TRBV27
J gene: TRBJ2-6
CDR3 DNA: TGTGCCAGCAGTTTACAGGGGGCGGTAGCTGGGGCCAACGTCCTGACTTTC
CDR3 protein: CASSLQGAVAGANVLTF

D gene: TRBD1
V gene: TRBV29-1
J gene: TRBJ2-5
CDR3 DNA: TGCAGCGCACGGACAGGGGGCAAAGAGACCCAGTACTTC
CDR3 protein: CSARTGGKETQYF

D gene: TRBD2
V gene: TRBV9
J gene: TRBJ2-3
CDR3 DNA: TGTGCCAGCAGCGTACTAGCGGGAGCTGTAGATACGCAGTATTTT
CDR3 protein: CASSVLAGAVDTQYF

D gene: .
V gene: TRBV5-1
J gene: TRBJ2-7
CDR3 DNA: TGCGCCAGCAGCTTGCAGGGTCCCTACGAGCAGTACTTC
CDR3 protein: CASSLQGPYEQYF

D gene: .
V gene: TRBV9
J gene: TRBJ1-4
CDR3 DNA: TGTGCCAGCAGCGCCCAACAGGGCTGGGGGGAAAAACTGTTTTTT
CDR3 protein: CASSAQQGWGEKLFF

D gene: .
V gene: TRBV4-1
J gene: TRBJ1-1
CDR3 DNA: TGTGCCAGCAGCCACCCCGGGACACCGAACACTGAAGCTTTCTTT
CDR3 protein: CASSHPGTPNTEAFF

D gene: .
V gene: TRBV18
J gene: TRBJ1-2
CDR3 DNA: TGTGCCAGCTCCAGGGTAGATGGCTACACCTTC
CDR3 protein: CASSRVDGYTF

D gene: .
V gene: TRBV6-5
J gene: TRBJ2-2
CDR3 DNA: TGTGCCAGCAGTAGGGACACCGGGAACACCGGGGAGCTGTTTTTT
CDR3 protein: CASSRDTGNTGELFF

D gene: .
V gene: TRBV6-6
J gene: TRBJ2-7
CDR3 DNA: TGTGCCAGCAGTTACTCACGGGGGGCCTCTTACGAGCAGTACTTC
CDR3 protein: CASSYSRGASYEQYF

D gene: .
V gene: TRBV30
J gene: TRBJ1-4
CDR3 DNA: TGTGCCGTAAAGGAGTTTGCAACTAATGAAAAACTGTTTTTT
CDR3 protein: CAVKEFATNEKLFF

D gene: .
V gene: TRBV19
J gene: TRBJ1-5
CDR3 DNA: TGTGCCAGTAATCCTAAGGGGGATCAGCCCCAGCATTTT
CDR3 protein: CASNPKGDQPQHF

D gene: .
V gene: TRBV4-1
J gene: TRBJ2-1
CDR3 DNA: TGCGCCAGCAGCCAGCCGGGACTCCTAATTTACAATGAGCAGTTCTTC
CDR3 protein: CASSQPGLLIYNEQFF